The sequence of this TCR beta chain was determined in a study of PD-L1 blockade in urothelial cancer. In the study overall: Atezolizumab, begun by patients in the mid-2010s, was given at 1,200 mg intravenously every 3 weeks. Individuals in the cohort had been given 0 to 3 earlier chemotherapy regimens.

Germline CDR1 reads SQVTM; CDR2 reads ANQGSEA. The CDR3 is 14 amino acids. Trimming at V came to 5 bases and at J to 7 bases, leaving 9 bases not matched to a gene. Study results and limitations: A below-median TCR clonality in blood before treatment predicted better survival.

Only one count was recorded for this clone. Its antigen is as yet unknown. Using immunoSEQ multiplex PCR, the repertoire was profiled, and TCRdb retains in-frame clones only, with some absent. Found here are approximately 34,000 clones, roughly 84% of them singletons; the top ten hold 30%. The receptor was isolated from a man in his sixties with urothelial cancer. This chain links TRBV29-1 with TRBJ2-1, with TRBD2 matching over 9 bases. The sample in question was PBMCs, obtained around atezolizumab (anti-PD-L1) treatment. CDR3 in amino acids: CSVLWRRGGNEQFF. Here the CDR3 DNA reads TGCAGCGTTCTTTGGAGGCGGGGGGGTAATGAGCAGTTCTTC.